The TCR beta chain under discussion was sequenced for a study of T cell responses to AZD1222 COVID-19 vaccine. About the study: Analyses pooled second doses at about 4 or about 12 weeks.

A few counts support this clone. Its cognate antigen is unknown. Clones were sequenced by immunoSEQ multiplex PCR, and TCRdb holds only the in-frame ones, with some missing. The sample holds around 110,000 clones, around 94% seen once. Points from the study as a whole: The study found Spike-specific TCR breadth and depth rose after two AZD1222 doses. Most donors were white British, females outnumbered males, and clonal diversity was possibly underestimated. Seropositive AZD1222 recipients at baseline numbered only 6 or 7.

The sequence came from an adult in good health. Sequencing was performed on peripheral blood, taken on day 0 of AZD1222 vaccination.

The CDR3 DNA reads TGTGCCAGCCTAATGTCTACCGAAATGAACACTGAAGCTTTCTTT. This sequence encodes CASLMSTEMNTEAFF. The chain links TRBV2 to TRBJ1-1; D not resolved. CDR1 is SNHLY, CDR2 FYNNEI, per germline. The CDR3 covers 15 residues. The V end was cut by 8 bases, the J end by 0 bases, with 16 bases between. The variable domain in full, with the rest retrieved from reference TRBV2 and TRBJ1-1, is EPEVTQTPSHQVTQMGQEVILRCVPISNHLYFYWYRQILGQKVEFLVSFYNNEISEKSEIFDDQFSVERPDGSNFTLKIRSTKLEDSAMYFCASLMSTEMNTEAFFGQGTRLTVV.